This is a list of T cell receptor beta chains from one sample in a study of cytomegalovirus exposure and HLA in healthy donors. The protocol was immunoSEQ multiplex PCR, while the TCRdb copy is restricted to in-frame clones and leaves out a portion. The table includes 180,000 or so clones, over 75% detected once. Material: PBMCs. The receptors shown here come from a female donor in good health and CMV-seronegative. The CDR3 runs from the conserved cysteine through the conserved F or W. A D gene is named only where the DNA matches it firmly. Rows give clone size only sometimes, using once, few, many, or a class for an expanded clone.

>TRBJ2-3|TRBV4-1|NA|NA
TGCGCCAGCAGCCAAGATGAAGGCAGGCGCACAGATACGCAGTATTTT
CASSQDEGRRTDTQYF
>TRBJ1-6|TRBV5-1|NA|TRBD1
TGCGCCAGCGGCTTGGCCGGACAGGGTAATTCACCCCTCCACTTT
CASGLAGQGNSPLHF
>TRBJ2-7|TRBV28|NA|TRBD1
TGTGCCAGCAGTGTACAGGGGGCCAGCTACGAGCAGTACTTC
CASSVQGASYEQYF
>TRBJ1-2|TRBV18|NA|TRBD1
TGTGCCAGCTCACCAGGATTTCCGGGACAGGGAGTGATTCTGACCTATGGCTACACCTTC
CASSPGFPGQGVILTYGYTF
>TRBJ1-6|TRBV7-2|NA|NA
TGTGCCAGCAGCTTAAATCCCCTGGTTGGGAGGGGTAATTCACCCCTCCACTTT
CASSLNPLVGRGNSPLHF
>TRBJ2-7|TRBV27|NA|NA
TGTGCCAGCAGTCCCTCCCCCGCGCACCTTTACGAGCAGTACTTC
CASSPSPAHLYEQYF
>TRBJ1-1|TRBV19|NA|NA
TGTGCCAGTAGTATGGAAGCTACTTTCCTGAGGGACACTGAAGCTTTCTTT
CASSMEATFLRDTEAFF
>TRBJ2-6|TRBV25-1|NA|NA
TGTGCCAGCCAATCATCTGGGGCCAACGTCCTGACTTTC
CASQSSGANVLTF
>TRBJ2-1|TRBV13|once|TRBD2
TGTGCCAGCAGCTACCTGACTAGCGGGGGTAGTTCCTACAATGAGCAGTTCTTC
CASSYLTSGGSSYNEQFF
>TRBJ1-2|TRBV28|NA|NA
TGTGCCAGTGGCCCCCCGGGTACCTATGGCTACACCTTC
CASGPPGTYGYTF
>TRBJ2-2|TRBV4-1|NA|NA
TGCGCCAGCAGCCAAGACTGGGGAGGCACCGGGGAGCTGTTTTTT
CASSQDWGGTGELFF
>TRBJ1-2|TRBV7-2|NA|TRBD1
TGTGCCAGCAGCTTAGGAGACAGGGGGCGAGGTTGGTATGGCTACACCTTC
CASSLGDRGRGWYGYTF
>TRBJ2-7|TRBV14|NA|TRBD2
TGTGCCAGCAGCCAAGGGACTAGCGGAGGGACTCACTACGAGCAGTACTTC
CASSQGTSGGTHYEQYF
>TRBJ1-2|TRBV6-5|NA|NA
TGTGCCAGCAGTTACTCTCCCGGGGTAGAGGATGGCTACACCTTC
CASSYSPGVEDGYTF
>TRBJ1-4|TRBV4-1|NA|NA
TGCGCCAGCACAGCCGGAGGTAACCCTCGGACTAATGAAAAACTGTTTTTT
CASTAGGNPRTNEKLFF
>TRBJ2-2|TRBV6-1|NA|NA
TGTGCCAGCACTGACTTCCCCGGGGAGCTGTTTTTT
CASTDFPGELFF
>TRBJ1-1|TRBV5-4|NA|TRBD1
TGTGCCAGCAGCGCTGGGACAGTGAACACTGAAGCTTTCTTT
CASSAGTVNTEAFF
>TRBJ1-5|TRBV6-1|NA|NA
TGTGCCAGCAGTGAATTCGGACAGATTCCCAATCAGCCCCAGCATTTT
CASSEFGQIPNQPQHF
>TRBJ1-1|TRBV4-1|NA|NA
TGCGCCAGCAGCCAAGAAGGGACACATAACACTGAAGCTTTCTTT
CASSQEGTHNTEAFF
>TRBJ2-5|TRBV6-1|few|NA
TGTGCCAGCAGTGAATCGCAGGTGGGGACCCAGTACTTC
CASSESQVGTQYF
>TRBJ2-3|TRBV19|NA|NA
TGTGCCAGTAGTTCCCTGGCTACGCAGTATTTT
CASSSLATQYF
>TRBJ2-1|TRBV4-1|NA|TRBD2
TGCGCCAGCAGCCAAGAGATCCGGACTAGCGGGAGAGTAGGGGAGCAGTTCTTC
CASSQEIRTSGRVGEQFF
>TRBJ1-2|TRBV6-5|few|NA
TGTGCCAGCAGTGCGGGACCGAAAACTAACTATGGCTACACCTTC
CASSAGPKTNYGYTF
>TRBJ1-5|TRBV19|NA|NA
TGTGCCAGTAGTATAGATGGGCTTACATCGGATCAGCCCCAGCATTTT
CASSIDGLTSDQPQHF
>TRBJ1-6|TRBV7-2|NA|NA
TGTGCCAGCAGCTTCAGGAATTCACCCCTCCACTTT
CASSFRNSPLHF
>TRBJ1-2|TRBV28|NA|NA
TGTGCCAGCAGTTCCTCCCCTCGGGGCTACACCTTC
CASSSSPRGYTF
>TRBJ1-2|TRBV5-4|NA|NA
TGTGCCAGCACCTGGGGATCGGGAGCCTATGGCTACACCTTC
CASTWGSGAYGYTF
>TRBJ1-1|TRBV6-5|NA|TRBD1
TGTGCCAGCAGTTTCCACGGGACAGGGTTTGAAGCTTTCTTT
CASSFHGTGFEAFF
>TRBJ1-1|TRBV10-1|NA|TRBD1
TGCGCCAGCAGTGAGCGGGGCCAGGGGGGAACTGAAGCTTTCTTT
CASSERGQGGTEAFF
>TRBJ2-1|TRBV27|NA|TRBD2
TGTGCCAGCAGTTTATCAGGGGAGGGTGAGCAGTTCTTC
CASSLSGEGEQFF
>TRBJ2-5|TRBV6-5|NA|TRBD2
TGTGCCAGCAGTGGACTAGTCGGGGAGACCCAGTACTTC
CASSGLVGETQYF
>TRBJ2-7|TRBV5-5|NA|TRBD1
TGTGCCAGCAGCTCCTTTATCCCGGGACAGGGGACCTACGAGCAGTACTTC
CASSSFIPGQGTYEQYF
>TRBJ2-1|TRBV5-1|NA|TRBD1
TGCGCCAGCAGCCCAGGGACAGGGGCCCCCCCTTACAATGAGCAGTTCTTC
CASSPGTGAPPYNEQFF
>TRBJ1-3|TRBV6-5|NA|TRBD1
TGTGCCAGCAGGGGACAGGGCTCTGGAAACACCATATATTTT
CASRGQGSGNTIYF
>TRBJ1-6|TRBV28|NA|NA
TGTGCCAGCAGTTTAGACCTCAGGAATTCACCCCTCCACTTT
CASSLDLRNSPLHF
>TRBJ1-4|TRBV6-5|NA|NA
TGTGCCAGCGCCCCTCAAACCTATAATGAAAAACTGTTTTTT
CASAPQTYNEKLFF
>TRBJ2-7|TRBV15|NA|TRBD1
TGTGCCACCAGCAGAGATCTATACCGGGACAGGAATTACGAGCAGTACTTC
CATSRDLYRDRNYEQYF
>TRBJ2-5|TRBV18|NA|TRBD2
TGTGCCAGCTCACCACTTCGCGGGGGGACTCAAGAGACCCAGTACTTC
CASSPLRGGTQETQYF
>TRBJ1-1|TRBV7-9|few|NA
TGTGCCAGCAGCTCCGACACTGAAGCTTTCTTT
CASSSDTEAFF
>TRBJ2-7|TRBV5-4|NA|NA
TGTGCCAGCAGCTTGGAAGGGGCCATCTCCTACGAGCAGTACTTC
CASSLEGAISYEQYF